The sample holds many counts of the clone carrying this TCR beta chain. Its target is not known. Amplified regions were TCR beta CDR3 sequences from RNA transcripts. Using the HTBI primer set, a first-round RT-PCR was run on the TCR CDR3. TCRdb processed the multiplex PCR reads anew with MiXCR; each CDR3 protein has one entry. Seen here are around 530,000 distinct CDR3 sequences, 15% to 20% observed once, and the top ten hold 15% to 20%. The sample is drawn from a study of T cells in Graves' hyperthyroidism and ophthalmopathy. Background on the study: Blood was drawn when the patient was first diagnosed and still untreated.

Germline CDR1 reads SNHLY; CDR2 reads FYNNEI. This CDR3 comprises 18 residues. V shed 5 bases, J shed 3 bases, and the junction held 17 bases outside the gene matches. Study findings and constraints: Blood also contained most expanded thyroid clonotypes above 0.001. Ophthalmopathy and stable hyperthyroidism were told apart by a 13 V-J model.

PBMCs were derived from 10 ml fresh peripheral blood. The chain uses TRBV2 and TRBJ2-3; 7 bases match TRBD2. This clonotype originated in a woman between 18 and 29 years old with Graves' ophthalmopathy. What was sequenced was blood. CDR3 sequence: CASSTLAGDRFSTDTQYF. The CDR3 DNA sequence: TGTGCCAGCAGTACTCTGGCGGGGGACCGTTTCTCGACAGATACGCAGTATTTT. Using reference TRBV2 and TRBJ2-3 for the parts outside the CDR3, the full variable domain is EPEVTQTPSHQVTQMGQEVILRCVPISNHLYFYWYRQILGQKVEFLVSFYNNEISEKSEIFDDQFSVERPDGSNFTLKIRSTKLEDSAMYFCASSTLAGDRFSTDTQYFGPGTRLTVL.